This TCR beta chain was captured in a study of CD8 T cells in ankylosing spondylitis. Broader study findings: In reactive arthritis synovial fluid and blood, some motif variants had been reported before. Disease-linked clones were reportedly significantly enriched in matched ankylosing spondylitis synovial fluid. A motif of 7 to 9 highly homologous TCR beta variants was seen as apparently characteristic of ankylosing spondylitis blood.

To note about this clonotype: Its target is not known.

V lost 5 bases and J 9 bases, leaving 20 bases between the germline ends. From germline, CDR1 is MNHEY and CDR2 SVGEGT. This CDR3 spans 16 amino acids. The TCR beta libraries were generated through quantitative 5'-RACE incorporating molecular barcodes. TCRdb processed the 5' RACE reads anew with MiXCR; each CDR3 protein has one entry. The table shows around 150,000 distinct CDR3 sequences, with 30% to 35% occurring only once. Sequenced sample: synovial fluid, either unsorted or a sorted T cell fraction (not recorded which). The chain carries TRBV6-2 or TRBV6-3 and TRBJ1-6; D might be TRBD1 (5 bases). The TCR was taken from a male donor with ankylosing spondylitis. This CDR3 is CASSDPRGSGSSPLHF. The CDR3 DNA reads as TGTGCCAGCAGTGATCCACGGGGGTCCGGGAGTTCACCCCTCCACTTT.